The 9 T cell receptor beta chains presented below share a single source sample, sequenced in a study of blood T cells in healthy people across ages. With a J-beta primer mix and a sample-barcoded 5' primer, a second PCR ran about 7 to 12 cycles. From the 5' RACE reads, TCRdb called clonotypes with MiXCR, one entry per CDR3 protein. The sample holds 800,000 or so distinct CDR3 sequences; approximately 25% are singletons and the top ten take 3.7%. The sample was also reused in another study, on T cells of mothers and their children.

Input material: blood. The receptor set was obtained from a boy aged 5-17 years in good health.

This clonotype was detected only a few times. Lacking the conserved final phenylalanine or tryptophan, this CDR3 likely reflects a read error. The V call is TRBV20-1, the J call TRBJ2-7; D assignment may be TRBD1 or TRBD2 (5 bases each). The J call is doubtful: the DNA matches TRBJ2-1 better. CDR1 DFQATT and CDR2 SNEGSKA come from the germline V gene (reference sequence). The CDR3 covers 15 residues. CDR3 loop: CSAPGGGTSPNEQFL. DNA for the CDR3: TGCAGTGCCCCCGGTGGTGGGACCAGCCCGAATGAGCAGTTCCTC.

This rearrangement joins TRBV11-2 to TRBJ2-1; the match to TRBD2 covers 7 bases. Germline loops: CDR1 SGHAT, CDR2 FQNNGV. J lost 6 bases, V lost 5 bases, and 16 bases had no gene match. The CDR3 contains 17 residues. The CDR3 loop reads CASSPIGGTSESNEQFF. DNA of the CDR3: TGTGCCAGCAGCCCGATCGGAGGCACTAGCGAGAGCAATGAGCAGTTCTTC.

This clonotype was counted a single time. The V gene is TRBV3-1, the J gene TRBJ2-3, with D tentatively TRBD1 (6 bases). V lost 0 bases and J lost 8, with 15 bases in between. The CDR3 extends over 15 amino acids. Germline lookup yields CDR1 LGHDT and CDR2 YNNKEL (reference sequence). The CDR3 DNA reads TGTGCCAGCAGCCAAGAGGCCAGGGCAGGGGTTACGCAGTATTTT. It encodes CASSQEARAGVTQYF.

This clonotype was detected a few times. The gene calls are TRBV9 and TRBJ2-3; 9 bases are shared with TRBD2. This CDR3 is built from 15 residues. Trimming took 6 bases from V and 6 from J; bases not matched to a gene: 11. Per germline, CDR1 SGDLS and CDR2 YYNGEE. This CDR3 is CASTFGASGTDTQYF. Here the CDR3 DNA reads TGTGCCAGCACCTTTGGGGCTAGCGGGACGGATACGCAGTATTTT. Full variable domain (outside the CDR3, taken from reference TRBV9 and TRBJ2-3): DSGVTQTPKHLITATGQRVTLRCSPRSGDLSVYWYQQSLDQGLQFLIQYYNGEERAKGNILERFSAQQFPDLHSELNLSSLELGDSALYFCASTFGASGTDTQYFGPGTRLTVL.

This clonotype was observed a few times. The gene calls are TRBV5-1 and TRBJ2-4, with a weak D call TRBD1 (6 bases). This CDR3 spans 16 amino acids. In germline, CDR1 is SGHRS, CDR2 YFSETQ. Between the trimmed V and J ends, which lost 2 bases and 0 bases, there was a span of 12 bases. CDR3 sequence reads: CASSFQTGLAKNIQYF. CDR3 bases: TGCGCCAGCAGCTTCCAGACAGGTTTAGCCAAAAACATTCAGTACTTC.

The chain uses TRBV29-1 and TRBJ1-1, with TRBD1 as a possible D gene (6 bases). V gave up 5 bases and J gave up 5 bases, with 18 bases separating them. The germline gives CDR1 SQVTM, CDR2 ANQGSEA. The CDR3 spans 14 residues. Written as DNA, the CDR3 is TGCAGCGTTTGGGCCGCAGGGGCGCCGACTGAAGCTTTCTTT. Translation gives CSVWAAGAPTEAFF.

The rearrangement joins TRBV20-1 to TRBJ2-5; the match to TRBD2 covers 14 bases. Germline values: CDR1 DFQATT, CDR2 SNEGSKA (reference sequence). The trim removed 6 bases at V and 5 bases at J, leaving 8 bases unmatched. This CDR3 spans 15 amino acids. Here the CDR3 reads CSARLAGGPRETQYF. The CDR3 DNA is TGCAGTGCCCGACTAGCGGGGGGGCCGAGGGAGACCCAGTACTTC.

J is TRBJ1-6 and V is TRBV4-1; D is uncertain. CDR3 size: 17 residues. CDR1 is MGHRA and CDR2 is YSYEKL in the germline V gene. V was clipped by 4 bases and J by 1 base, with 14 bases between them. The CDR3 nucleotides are TGCGCCAGCAGCCTAGGTGGGGTGGGATCCTATAATTCACCCCTCCACTTT. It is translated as CASSLGGVGSYNSPLHF.

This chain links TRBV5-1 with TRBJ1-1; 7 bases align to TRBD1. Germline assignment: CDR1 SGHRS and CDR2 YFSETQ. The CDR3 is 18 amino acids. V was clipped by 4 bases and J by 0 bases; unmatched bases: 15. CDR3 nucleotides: TGCGCCAGCAGCCACGGGGACAGAATCAACTCTCTGAACACTGAAGCTTTCTTT. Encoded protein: CASSHGDRINSLNTEAFF.